The T cell receptor (beta chain) under discussion was sequenced for a study of graft-versus-host responses after intestinal transplantation (dated by TCRdb to about 2021). About the study as a whole: The transplants that recipients got were multivisceral, liver-intestinal, or isolated intestinal. Samples from three later patients were sequenced in-house on an Illumina MiSeq with MiXCR processing rather than by the commercial service. To identify alloreactive clones, pre-transplant mixed lymphocyte reaction products were sequenced and compared with unstimulated pre-transplant donor and recipient T cells. All recipients received anti-thymocyte globulin induction followed by maintenance tacrolimus and steroids for two to four years. Donor T cell macrochimerism was defined as a peak of at least 4% donor T cells among recipient peripheral blood mononuclear cells. A cohort of fewer than 25 intestinal transplant recipients, including one retransplant, was enrolled, and 3 patients lacking pretransplant specimens were excluded. After intestinal transplantation, graft-versus-host and host-versus-graft alloreactive T cell clones were followed in the graft, circulation and bone marrow using bulk TCR-beta CDR3 sequencing.

Cut back by 0 bases and 3 bases, the V and J ends lie 9 bases apart. CDR1 and CDR2, per the germline V gene, are SGDLS and YYNGEE. The CDR3, cysteine through phenylalanine, is 14 amino acids long. Only CDR3 DNA remains: 42 bases, in frame from the first base. Per the publication, the time point label means: cells obtained before transplantation from donor or recipient. CD3+CD4+ and CD3+CD8+ populations were FACS-sorted from unstimulated pre-transplant donor and recipient cells taken from spleen or lymph nodes. To prepare the library, the immunoSEQ multiplex PCR assay was applied. For most patients, genomic DNA was isolated using the Qiagen DNeasy Blood and Tissue Kit and was shipped frozen to Adaptive Biotechnologies for TCR sequencing. For most patients, genomic DNA was subjected to high-throughput TCR-beta CDR3 sequencing by Adaptive Biotechnologies. The published analysis was carried out like this. Adaptive's ImmunoSEQ software supplied the TCR sequencing data for 15 to 20 patients, while MiXCR and VDJtools were used to process a few other patients. CD4 versus CD8 sorting errors were corrected by removing sequences found in both subsets at a frequency ratio below 5:1. CDR3 nucleotide sequences shared between donor and recipient were removed because their origin could not be assigned. Alloreactive clones required at least 2-fold expansion over unstimulated cells and minimum CFSE-low frequency of 0.002% (template counts) or 0.001% (read counts). Mappable clones were those detected in sequenced pre-transplant spleen, lymph node, or MLR CFSE-low populations of the donor or recipient. The cumulative frequency of alloreactive clones was calculated as a percentage of all sequences, weighted by copy number. The immuneACCESS repertoire file appears here via TCRdb, limited to in-frame rearrangements. These files lack a portion of the clones; in checked studies, under half of the deficit traces to unresolved V genes, and the cause of the others is not known. V and J calls and clone size come straight from that table; D and trimming were deduced from the DNA. This sample has fewer than 50,000 clones in its table, and less than 85% of those were observed once. Approximately 0.46% of the sample comes from the top ten.

On this clone itself: Its target antigen remains unknown. Per-nucleotide qualities are absent, and no much larger clonotype sits a single base away.

The study at large found these results: The relatively low number and heterogeneity of intestinal transplant patients limited the conclusions. Early after transplant, declines in HvG clones were associated with peak levels of circulating GvH clones. In the allografts of patients with donor T cell macrochimerism, GvH to HvG T cell clonal ratios were high. GvH clones turned up in recipient bone marrow, with some appearing earlier in ileal mucosa or blood, a pattern consistent with an intestinal mucosal origin.

The input for sequencing was unstimulated CD4+ T cells sorted from spleen or lymph node cells, taken before transplant. Here the chain combines TRBV9 and TRBJ2-5, with the D gene call left open. The TCR comes from a human donor who was the organ donor for an intestinal transplant. For the CDR3, the sequence is CASSVVGEEETQYF. The DNA reads as follows: TGTGCCAGCAGCGTAGTAGGAGAGGAAGAGACCCAGTACTTC. Extended through the reference TRBV9 and TRBJ2-5 proteins, this CDR3 yields the full variable domain: DSGVTQTPKHLITATGQRVTLRCSPRSGDLSVYWYQQSLDQGLQFLIQYYNGEERAKGNILERFSAQQFPDLHSELNLSSLELGDSALYFCASSVVGEEETQYFGPGTRLLVL.